The 10 T cell receptor beta chains reported below all come from one sample, sequenced in a study of T cells after yellow fever vaccination (dated by TCRdb to the late 2010s). The intended sense of this specimen's treatment or condition label: live attenuated yellow fever vaccine strain. Library method: 5' RACE. Sequenced on an Illumina HiSeq 2500. The public reads were quality trimmed at Q25 with fastp and then assembled into clones with MiXCR by TCRdb, keeping productive beta chains. Rows are combined by CDR3 protein, so each entry shows the most common genes and DNA. This sample has around 140,000 distinct CDR3 sequences in its table, and under 7% of those were observed once. Together, the top ten hold over 0.55% of the sample. Here the sequenced sample was CD4+ T cells sorted from PBMCs, taken 10 days after the yellow fever booster vaccination. The receptors here all came from a man aged 25 to 40 who received the YFV17D yellow fever vaccine.

This clonotype was observed many times. The chain recombines TRBV27 with TRBJ2-7; 7 nucleotides agree with TRBD1. The CDR3 runs 16 residues. Germline CDR1 reads MNHEY; CDR2 reads SMNVEV (reference sequence). The J segment lost 3 bases and the V segment lost 6 bases, leaving 14 bases of the junction unmatched. CDR3 DNA: TGTGCCAGCAGGACAATACAAATGGGACAGCTCTACGAGCAGTACTTC. Translation: CASRTIQMGQLYEQYF.

This clonotype showed up many times. The rearrangement uses TRBV7-4 and TRBJ2-3; perhaps TRBD2 as D (5 bases). This CDR3 contains 16 residues. V was clipped by 5 bases and J by 0 bases, with 15 bases between them. Germline lookup yields CDR1 SGHVT and CDR2 SQSDAQ. CDR3 nucleotide sequence: TGTGCCAGCAGCCCCCGTAGCGAAACTAGCACAGATACGCAGTATTTT. Encoded protein: CASSPRSETSTDTQYF.

In this sample, this clonotype turned up many times. The rearrangement uses TRBV5-5 and TRBJ2-5; TRBD2 might be the D (5 bases). Trimming shortened V by 4 bases and J by 5 bases, and 15 bases separated the two germline ends. This CDR3 contains 14 residues. Germline CDR1 and CDR2: SGHKS and YYEKEE (reference sequence). The CDR3 DNA follows: TGTGCCAGCAGCATGACGGATCGCGGGGAGACCCAGTACTTC. As protein: CASSMTDRGETQYF.

This clonotype was counted only a few times. The chain has TRBV20-1 and TRBJ2-2; no firm D call. The CDR3 covers 13 residues. V lost 3 bases and J lost 1, with 6 bases in between. Per germline, CDR1 DFQATT and CDR2 SNEGSKA (reference sequence). Written as DNA, the CDR3 is TGCAGTGCTAGTTTCAAGAACACCGGGGAGCTGTTTTTT. Translated: CSASFKNTGELFF.

This clonotype was observed at least ten times. The chain couples TRBV7-2 to TRBJ2-5; D is perhaps TRBD2 (6 bases). CDR1 and CDR2 (germline): SGHTA, FQGNSA. The CDR3 length is 15 residues. V was cut by 3 bases and J by 4 bases, with 15 bases left in between. CDR3 protein: CASSFWRGGGETQYF. CDR3 coding DNA: TGTGCCAGCAGCTTTTGGAGGGGAGGTGGAGAGACCCAGTACTTC.

This clonotype occurred many times. The chain couples TRBV7-6 to TRBJ2-7; 10 nucleotides match TRBD1. The CDR3 covers 15 residues. V shed 0 bases and J 3 bases; nucleotides not matched to a gene: 2. Germline V CDR1 and CDR2: SGHVS, FNYEAQ. The CDR3: CASSLAGQGGYEQYF. CDR3 DNA sequence: TGTGCCAGCAGCTTAGCAGGACAGGGGGGCTACGAGCAGTACTTC.

This clonotype was seen more than once but under ten times. This sequence joins TRBV7-2 and TRBJ2-1, with TRBD2 identical over 7 bases. The CDR3 contains 13 residues. The V gene end was trimmed by 5 bases and the J gene end by 10 bases; junction bases not matched to a gene: 8. Per germline, CDR1 SGHTA and CDR2 FQGNSA. This chain's CDR3 is CASSPYLGGEQFF. The CDR3 nucleotides read TGTGCCAGCAGCCCCTATCTCGGGGGGGAGCAGTTCTTC.

This clonotype was detected ten times or more. The rearrangement links TRBV5-1 to TRBJ2-1; D ambiguous. The CDR3 spans 13 residues. Germline CDR1 and CDR2: SGHRS and YFSETQ. Trimming cost V 0 bases and J 6 bases, with 7 bases left between them. The CDR3 DNA is TGCGCCAGCAGCTTGGTCGACTCCAATGAGCAGTTCTTC. Translation: CASSLVDSNEQFF. The complete variable domain, with remaining parts taken from reference TRBV5-1 and TRBJ2-1, reads KAGVTQTPRYLIKTRGQQVTLSCSPISGHRSVSWYQQTPGQGLQFLFEYFSETQRNKGNFPGRFSGRQFSNSRSEMNVSTLELGDSALYLCASSLVDSNEQFFGPGTRLTVL.

A few counts support this clonotype. V gene TRBV11-2 combines with J gene TRBJ2-7; D is uncertain. The CDR3 spans 14 residues. V was pared by 2 bases and J by 4 bases, with 12 bases between. Germline values: CDR1 SGHAT, CDR2 FQNNGV. The CDR3 DNA reads as TGTGCCAGCAGCTTATCAATAAGAGATTACGAGCAGTACTTC. Residues: CASSLSIRDYEQYF. Full variable domain (outside the CDR3, taken from reference TRBV11-2 and TRBJ2-7): EAGVAQSPRYKIIEKRQSVAFWCNPISGHATLYWYQQILGQGPKLLIQFQNNGVVDDSQLPKDRFSAERLKGVDSTLKIQPAKLEDSAVYLCASSLSIRDYEQYFGPGTRLTVT.

This clonotype was picked up many times. The chain carries TRBV4-3 and TRBJ1-5; 10 bases are a match to TRBD1. Germline CDR1 LGHNA, CDR2 YSLEER. This CDR3 has 15 residues. V was pared by 3 bases and J by 2 bases, with 1 base of the junction left unmatched. The CDR3 DNA reads as TGCGCCAGCAGCCAGGGGACAGGGGGCAATCAGCCCCAGCATTTT. Its protein is CASSQGTGGNQPQHF.